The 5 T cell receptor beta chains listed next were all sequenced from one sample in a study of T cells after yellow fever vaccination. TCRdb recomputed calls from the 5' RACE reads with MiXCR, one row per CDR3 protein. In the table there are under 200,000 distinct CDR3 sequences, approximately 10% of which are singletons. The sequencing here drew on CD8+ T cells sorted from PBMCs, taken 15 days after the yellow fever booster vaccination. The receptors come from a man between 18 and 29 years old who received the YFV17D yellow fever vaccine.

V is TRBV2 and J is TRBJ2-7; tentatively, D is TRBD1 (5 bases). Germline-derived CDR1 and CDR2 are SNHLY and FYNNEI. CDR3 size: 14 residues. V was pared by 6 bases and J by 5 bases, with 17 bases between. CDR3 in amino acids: CASRDGQGRNEQYV. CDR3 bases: TGTGCCAGCAGGGACGGGCAGGGTAGGAACGAGCAGTACGTC.

CDR3 in DNA: TGCGCCAGCAGCCAAGATGACAGCAATCAGCCCCAGCATTTT. This codes for CASSQDDSNQPQHF. The genes are TRBV4-1 and TRBJ1-5; the D is unclear. This CDR3 is built from 14 residues. The V and J ends lost 0 bases and 1 base respectively, with 4 bases between them. The V gene's germline CDR1 is MGHRA and CDR2 YSYEKL.

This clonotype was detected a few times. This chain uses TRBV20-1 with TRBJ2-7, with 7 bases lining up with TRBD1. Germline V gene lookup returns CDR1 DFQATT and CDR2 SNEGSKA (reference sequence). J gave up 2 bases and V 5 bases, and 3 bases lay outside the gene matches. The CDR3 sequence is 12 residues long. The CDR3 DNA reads TGCAGTGCTGAGGGACAGACCTACGAGCAGTACGTC. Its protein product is CSAEGQTYEQYV.

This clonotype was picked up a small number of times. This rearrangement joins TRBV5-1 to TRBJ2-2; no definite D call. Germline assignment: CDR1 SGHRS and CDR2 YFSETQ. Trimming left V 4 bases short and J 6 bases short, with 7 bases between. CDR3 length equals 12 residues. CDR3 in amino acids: CASSPVPGELFF. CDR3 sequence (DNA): TGCGCCAGCAGCCCAGTACCCGGGGAGCTGTTTTTT.

The CDR3 protein is CASSQDWGQGDAEAFF. CDR3 nucleotide sequence: TGCGCCAGCAGCCAAGATTGGGGACAGGGTGACGCTGAAGCTTTCTTT. The chain uses TRBV4-3 and TRBJ1-1, with 9 bases lining up with TRBD1. This CDR3 contains 16 residues. V lost 0 bases, J lost 6 bases, and 8 bases stayed unmatched. The germline V gene has CDR1 LGHNA and CDR2 YSLEER.